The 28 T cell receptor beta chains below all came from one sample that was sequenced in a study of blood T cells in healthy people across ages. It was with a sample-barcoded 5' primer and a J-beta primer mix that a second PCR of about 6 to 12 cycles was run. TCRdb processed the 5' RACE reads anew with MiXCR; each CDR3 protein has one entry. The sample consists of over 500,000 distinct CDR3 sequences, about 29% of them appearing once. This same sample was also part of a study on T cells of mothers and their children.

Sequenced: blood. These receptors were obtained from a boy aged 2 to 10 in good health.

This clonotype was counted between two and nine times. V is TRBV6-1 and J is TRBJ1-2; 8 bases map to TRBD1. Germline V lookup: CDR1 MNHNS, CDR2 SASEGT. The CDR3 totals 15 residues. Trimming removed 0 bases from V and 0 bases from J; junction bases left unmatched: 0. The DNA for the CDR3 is TGTGCCAGCAGTGAAGCGACAGGGGCTAACTATGGCTACACCTTC. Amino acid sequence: CASSEATGANYGYTF.

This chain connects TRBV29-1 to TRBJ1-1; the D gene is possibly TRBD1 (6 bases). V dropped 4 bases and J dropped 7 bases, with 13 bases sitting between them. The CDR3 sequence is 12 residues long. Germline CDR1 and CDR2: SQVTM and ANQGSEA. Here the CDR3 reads CSVAGVNGEAFF. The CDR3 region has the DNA TGCAGCGTTGCAGGGGTCAATGGTGAAGCTTTCTTT.

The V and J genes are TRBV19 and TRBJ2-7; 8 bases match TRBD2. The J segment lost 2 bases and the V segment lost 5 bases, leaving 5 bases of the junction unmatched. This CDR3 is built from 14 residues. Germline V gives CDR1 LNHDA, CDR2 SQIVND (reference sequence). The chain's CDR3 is CASSSAGGAYEQYF. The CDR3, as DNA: TGTGCCAGTAGTTCGGCGGGGGGAGCCTACGAGCAGTACTTC. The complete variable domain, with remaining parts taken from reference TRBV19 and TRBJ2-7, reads DGGITQSPKYLFRKEGQNVTLSCEQNLNHDAMYWYRQDPGQGLRLIYYSQIVNDFQKGDIAEGYSVSREKKESFPLTVTSAQKNPTAFYLCASSSAGGAYEQYFGPGTRLTVT.

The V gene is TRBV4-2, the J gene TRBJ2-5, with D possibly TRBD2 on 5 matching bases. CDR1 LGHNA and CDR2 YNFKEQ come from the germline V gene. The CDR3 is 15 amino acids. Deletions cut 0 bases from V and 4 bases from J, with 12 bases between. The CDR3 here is CASSQDPASRETQYF. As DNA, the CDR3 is TGTGCCAGCAGCCAAGATCCCGCTAGCCGAGAGACCCAGTACTTC.

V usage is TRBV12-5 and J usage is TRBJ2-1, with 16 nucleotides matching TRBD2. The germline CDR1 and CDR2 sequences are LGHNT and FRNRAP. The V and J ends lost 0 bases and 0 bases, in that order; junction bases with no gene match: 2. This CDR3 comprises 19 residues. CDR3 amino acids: CASGLVGTSGRASYNEQFF. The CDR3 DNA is TGTGCTAGTGGTTTGGTGGGGACTAGCGGGAGGGCCTCCTACAATGAGCAGTTCTTC.

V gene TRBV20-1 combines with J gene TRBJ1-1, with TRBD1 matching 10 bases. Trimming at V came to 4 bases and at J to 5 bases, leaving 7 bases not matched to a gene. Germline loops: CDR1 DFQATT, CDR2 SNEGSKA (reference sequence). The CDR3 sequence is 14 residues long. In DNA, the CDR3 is TGCAGTGCTATCCGACAGGGGGCGTTAACTGAAGCTTTCTTT. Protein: CSAIRQGALTEAFF.

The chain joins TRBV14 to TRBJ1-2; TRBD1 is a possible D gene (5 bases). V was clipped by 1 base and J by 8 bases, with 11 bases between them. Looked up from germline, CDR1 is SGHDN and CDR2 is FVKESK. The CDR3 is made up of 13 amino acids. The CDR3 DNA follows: TGTGCCAGCAGCCAAGGTCGCAGGGACGGCTACACCTTC. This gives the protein CASSQGRRDGYTF.

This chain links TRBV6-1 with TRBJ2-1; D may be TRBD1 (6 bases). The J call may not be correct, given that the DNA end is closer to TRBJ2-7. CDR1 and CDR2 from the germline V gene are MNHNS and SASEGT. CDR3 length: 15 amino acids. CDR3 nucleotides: TGTGCCAGCAGTGAACAGGGGACGGGGTTGGACGAGCAGTACTTC. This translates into CASSEQGTGLDEQYF.

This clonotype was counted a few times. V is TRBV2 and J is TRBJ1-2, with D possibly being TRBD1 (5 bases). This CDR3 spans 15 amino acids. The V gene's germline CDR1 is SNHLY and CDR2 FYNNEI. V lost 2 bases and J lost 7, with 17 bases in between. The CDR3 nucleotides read TGTGCCAGCAGTGAAAGTGGGGCCGCCATAGGTGGCTACACCTTC. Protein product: CASSESGAAIGGYTF.

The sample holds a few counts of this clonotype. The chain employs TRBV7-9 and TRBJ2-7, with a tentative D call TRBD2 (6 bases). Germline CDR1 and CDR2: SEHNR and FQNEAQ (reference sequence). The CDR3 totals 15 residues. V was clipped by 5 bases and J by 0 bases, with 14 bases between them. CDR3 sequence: CASSPGLAISYEQYF. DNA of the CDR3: TGTGCCAGCAGCCCGGGACTGGCGATCTCCTACGAGCAGTACTTC.

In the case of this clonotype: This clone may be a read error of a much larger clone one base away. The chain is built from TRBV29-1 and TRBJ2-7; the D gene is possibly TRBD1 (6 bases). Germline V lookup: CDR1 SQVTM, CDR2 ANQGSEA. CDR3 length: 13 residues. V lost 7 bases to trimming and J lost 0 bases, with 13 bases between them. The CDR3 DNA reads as TGCAGCGCTGTAGACAGGAGCTCCTACGAGCAGTACTTC. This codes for CSAVDRSSYEQYF.

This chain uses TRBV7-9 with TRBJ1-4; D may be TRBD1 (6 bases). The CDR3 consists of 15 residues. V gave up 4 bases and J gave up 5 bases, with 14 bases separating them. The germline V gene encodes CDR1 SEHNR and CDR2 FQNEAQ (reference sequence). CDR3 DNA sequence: TGTGCCAGCAGCTCCACAGGGCGTACGAATGAAAAACTGTTTTTT. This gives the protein CASSSTGRTNEKLFF.

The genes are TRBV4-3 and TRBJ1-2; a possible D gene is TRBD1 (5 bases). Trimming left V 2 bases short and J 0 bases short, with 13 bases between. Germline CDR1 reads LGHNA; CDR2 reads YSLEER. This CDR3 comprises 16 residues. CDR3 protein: CASSQFRDPSNYGYTF. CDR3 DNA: TGCGCCAGCAGCCAATTCCGGGACCCCTCTAACTATGGCTACACCTTC.

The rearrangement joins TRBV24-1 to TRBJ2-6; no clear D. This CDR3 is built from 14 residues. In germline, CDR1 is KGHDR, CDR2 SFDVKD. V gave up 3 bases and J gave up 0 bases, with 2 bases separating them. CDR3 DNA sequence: TGTGCCACCAGTGATGCCTCTGGGGCCAACGTCCTGACTTTC. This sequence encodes CATSDASGANVLTF.

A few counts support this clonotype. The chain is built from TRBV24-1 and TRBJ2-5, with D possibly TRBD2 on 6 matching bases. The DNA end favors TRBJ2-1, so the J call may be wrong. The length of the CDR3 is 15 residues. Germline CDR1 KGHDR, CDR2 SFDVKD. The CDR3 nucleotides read TGTGCCACCAGTGAATCGGGACTCCTGTCCAATGAGCAGTTCTTC. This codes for CATSESGLLSNEQFF.

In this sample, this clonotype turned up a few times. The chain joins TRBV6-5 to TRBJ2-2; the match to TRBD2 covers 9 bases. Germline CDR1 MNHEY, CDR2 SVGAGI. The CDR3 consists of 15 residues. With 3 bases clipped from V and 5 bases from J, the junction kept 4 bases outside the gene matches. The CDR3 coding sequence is TGTGCCAGCAGTTATAGCGGGGGACGGACCGGGGAGCTGTTTTTT. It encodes CASSYSGGRTGELFF.

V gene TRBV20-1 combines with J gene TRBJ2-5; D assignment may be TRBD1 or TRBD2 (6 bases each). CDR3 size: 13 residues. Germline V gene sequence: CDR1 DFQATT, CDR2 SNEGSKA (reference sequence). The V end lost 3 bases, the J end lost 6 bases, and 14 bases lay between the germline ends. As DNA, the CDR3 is TGCAGTGCTAGCTCCGGGGGCGCGAAGACCCAGTACTTC. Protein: CSASSGGAKTQYF.

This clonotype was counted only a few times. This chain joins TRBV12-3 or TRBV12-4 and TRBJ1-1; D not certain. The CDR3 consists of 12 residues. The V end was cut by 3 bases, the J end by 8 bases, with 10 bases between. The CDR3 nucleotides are TGTGCCAGCAGTTTCGTCGGATCAGAAGCTTTCTTT. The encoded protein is CASSFVGSEAFF.

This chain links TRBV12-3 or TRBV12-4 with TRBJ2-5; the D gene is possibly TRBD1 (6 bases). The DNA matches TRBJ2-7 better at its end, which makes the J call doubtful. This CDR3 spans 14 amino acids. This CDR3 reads CASSITTGFNEQYF. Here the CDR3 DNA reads TGTGCCAGCAGTATAACCACAGGGTTCAACGAGCAGTACTTC.

CDR3 residues: CASSQEGGRVADTQYF. DNA of the CDR3: TGCGCCAGCAGCCAAGAAGGTGGGAGAGTAGCAGATACGCAGTATTTT. The chain links TRBV4-3 to TRBJ2-3, with D maybe TRBD2 (5 bases). V dropped 0 bases and J dropped 4 bases, with 14 bases sitting between them. This CDR3 contains 16 residues. CDR1 LGHNA and CDR2 YSLEER come from the germline V gene.

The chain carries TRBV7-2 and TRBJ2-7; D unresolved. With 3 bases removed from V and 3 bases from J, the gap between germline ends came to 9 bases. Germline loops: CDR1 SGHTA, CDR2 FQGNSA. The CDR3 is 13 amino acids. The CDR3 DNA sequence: TGTGCCAGCAGCTTCGGGCAGTACTACGAGCAGTACTTC. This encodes CASSFGQYYEQYF.

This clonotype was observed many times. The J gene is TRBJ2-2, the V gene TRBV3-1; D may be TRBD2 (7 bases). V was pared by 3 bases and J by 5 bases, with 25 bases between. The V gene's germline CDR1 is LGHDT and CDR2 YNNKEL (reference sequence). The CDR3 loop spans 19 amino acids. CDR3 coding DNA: TGTGCCAGCAGCCATCTCGCCAAAACCGCGGGGGCACCTACCGGGGAGCTGTTTTTT. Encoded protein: CASSHLAKTAGAPTGELFF.

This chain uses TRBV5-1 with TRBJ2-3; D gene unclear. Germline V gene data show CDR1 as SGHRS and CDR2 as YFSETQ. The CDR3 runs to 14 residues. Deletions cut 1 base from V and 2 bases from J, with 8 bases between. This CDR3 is CASSLRLATDTQYF. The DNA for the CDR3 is TGCGCCAGCAGCTTGAGGTTGGCCACAGATACGCAGTATTTT.

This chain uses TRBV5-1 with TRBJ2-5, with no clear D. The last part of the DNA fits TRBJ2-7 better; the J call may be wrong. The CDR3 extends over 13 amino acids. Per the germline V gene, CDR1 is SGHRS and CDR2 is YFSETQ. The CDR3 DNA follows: TGCGCCAGCAGCTTCAATGGGCCCTACGAGCAGTACTTC. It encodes CASSFNGPYEQYF.

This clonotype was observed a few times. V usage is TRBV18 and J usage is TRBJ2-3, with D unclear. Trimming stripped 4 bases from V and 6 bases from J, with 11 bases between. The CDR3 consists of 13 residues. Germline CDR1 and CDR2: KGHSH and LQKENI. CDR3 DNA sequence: TGTGCCAGCTCACGCGGTACCAAGGATACGCAGTATTTT. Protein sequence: CASSRGTKDTQYF.

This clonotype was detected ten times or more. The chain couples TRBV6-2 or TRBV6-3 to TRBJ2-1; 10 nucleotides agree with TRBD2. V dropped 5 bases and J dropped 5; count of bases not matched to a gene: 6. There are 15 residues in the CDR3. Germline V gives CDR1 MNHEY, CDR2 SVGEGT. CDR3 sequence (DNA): TGTGCCAGCAGTCCGGGACTAGCGACAAACAATGAGCAGTTCTTC. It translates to CASSPGLATNNEQFF.

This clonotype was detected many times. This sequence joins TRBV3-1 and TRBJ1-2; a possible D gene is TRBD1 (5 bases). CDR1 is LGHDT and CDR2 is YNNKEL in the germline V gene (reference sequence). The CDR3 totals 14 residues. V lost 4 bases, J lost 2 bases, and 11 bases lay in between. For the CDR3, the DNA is TGTGCCAGCAGCCTTAGACGGGGGAACTATGGCTACACCTTC. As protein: CASSLRRGNYGYTF.

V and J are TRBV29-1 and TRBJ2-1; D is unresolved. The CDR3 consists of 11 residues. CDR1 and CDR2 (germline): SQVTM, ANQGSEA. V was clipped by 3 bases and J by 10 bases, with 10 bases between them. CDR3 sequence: CSVEGNLEQFF. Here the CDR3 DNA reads TGCAGCGTTGAGGGGAACCTGGAGCAGTTCTTC.